These 21 T cell receptor beta chains share one sample of origin, sequenced in a study of Siglec-9 on CD8 T cells in melanoma (dated by TCRdb to the late 2010s). Library preparation was by the immunoSEQ multiplex PCR assay. Held by TCRdb, this immuneACCESS table contains in-frame sequences only and omits some clones. Under half of the omission traces to an unresolved V gene where checked; the cause of the rest is unknown. For this sample the table gives around 29,000 clones, of which about 80% were detected only once. The ten largest clonotypes hold approximately 6.4% of the sample. Material: Siglec-9- CD8+ T cells sorted from blood. The cell subset or site label for this specimen denotes: CD8 T cells lacking Siglec-9. Source of these receptors: a human donor in good health.

This clone was seen more than once but under ten times. The gene calls are TRBV9 and TRBJ2-7; D gene unclear. The CDR3 has 11 residues. Germline V gives CDR1 SGDLS, CDR2 YYNGEE. Trimming left V 0 bases short and J 5 bases short, with 3 bases between. CDR3 in amino acids: CASSVDDEQYF. The DNA of the CDR3 is TGTGCCAGCAGCGTAGACGACGAGCAGTACTTC. Drawing the rest from reference TRBV9 and TRBJ2-7, the complete variable domain is DSGVTQTPKHLITATGQRVTLRCSPRSGDLSVYWYQQSLDQGLQFLIQYYNGEERAKGNILERFSAQQFPDLHSELNLSSLELGDSALYFCASSVDDEQYFGPGTRLTVT.

This clone occurred a few times. The genes are TRBV5-1 and TRBJ1-1; D is ambiguous. Germline V lookup: CDR1 SGHRS, CDR2 YFSETQ. The CDR3 runs 13 residues. The V end was cut by 1 base, the J end by 1 base, with 5 bases between. This CDR3 is CASSLSRNTEAFF. In DNA, the CDR3 is TGCGCCAGCAGCTTGTCCAGGAACACTGAAGCTTTCTTT.

The chain links TRBV10-3 to TRBJ1-3; the D gene is possibly TRBD1 (5 bases). The CDR3 loop spans 15 amino acids. Trimming took off 0 bases at V and 0 bases at J, with 6 bases between the two ends. Germline V lookup: CDR1 ENHRY, CDR2 SYGVKD. CDR3 sequence (DNA): TGTGCCATCAGTGAGTCGGGGGGCTCTGGAAACACCATATATTTT. Its protein is CAISESGGSGNTIYF.

The chain employs TRBV19 and TRBJ1-1; 11 bases line up with TRBD1. The germline gives CDR1 LNHDA, CDR2 SQIVND (reference sequence). The CDR3 has 14 residues. V gave up 3 bases and J gave up 5 bases; unmatched junction bases: 2. Here the CDR3 DNA reads TGTGCCAGTAGTATGGACAGGGGGCTGACTGAAGCTTTCTTT. It encodes CASSMDRGLTEAFF.

This sequence joins TRBV19 and TRBJ2-7, with TRBD2 as a possible D gene (5 bases). The V end was cut by 5 bases, the J end by 2 bases, with 10 bases between. CDR1 LNHDA and CDR2 SQIVND come from the germline V gene (reference sequence). The CDR3 runs 13 residues. The CDR3 region is CASSAAGTYEQYF. The CDR3 DNA is TGTGCCAGTAGTGCGGCGGGTACCTACGAGCAGTACTTC.

This clone was observed a handful of times. The chain joins TRBV9 to TRBJ1-2, with D maybe TRBD1 (5 bases). This CDR3 spans 15 amino acids. Per germline, CDR1 SGDLS and CDR2 YYNGEE. With 3 bases removed from V and 2 bases from J, the gap between germline ends came to 14 bases. The CDR3 coding sequence is TGTGCCAGCAGCGCGGGAGGGGTCGCCAACTATGGCTACACCTTC. Translating it yields CASSAGGVANYGYTF.

J is TRBJ2-2 and V is TRBV11-1; 7 nucleotides match TRBD1. Unmatched junction bases numbered 2, after V lost 1 base and J lost 3 bases. The CDR3 contains 15 residues. Looked up from germline, CDR1 is SGHAT and CDR2 is FQDESV (reference sequence). The CDR3 region is CASSLEQGYTGELFF. CDR3 nucleotides: TGTGCCAGCAGCTTAGAACAGGGGTACACCGGGGAGCTGTTTTTT.

CDR3 residues: CASSVGQGNNEQFF. DNA of the CDR3: TGTGCCAGCAGTGTCGGACAGGGGAACAATGAGCAGTTCTTC. The J gene is TRBJ2-1, the V gene TRBV27; 9 positions agree with TRBD1. This CDR3 has 14 residues. Germline V gene lookup returns CDR1 MNHEY and CDR2 SMNVEV (reference sequence). The junction had 4 bases not matched to a gene; V was cut back by 5 bases and J by 5 bases.

This clone was found a few times. J is TRBJ2-7 and V is TRBV10-3; perhaps TRBD1 as D (5 bases). This CDR3 is 15 amino acids long. Germline V gene lookup returns CDR1 ENHRY and CDR2 SYGVKD. V lost 5 bases and J 2 bases, leaving 16 bases between the germline ends. In DNA, the CDR3 is TGTGCCATCAGTTCAGGGATGGACGTGACCTACGAGCAGTACTTC. This codes for CAISSGMDVTYEQYF.

The chain combines TRBV7-9 with TRBJ2-1, with D hard to call. The CDR3 runs 12 residues. V lost 1 base and J lost 6, with 4 bases in between. In germline, CDR1 is SEHNR, CDR2 FQNEAQ (reference sequence). The CDR3 DNA reads TGTGCCAGCAGCTTAGGCACCAATGAGCAGTTCTTC. Translated: CASSLGTNEQFF.

The genes are TRBV13 and TRBJ2-5, with D unclear. Germline loops: CDR1 PRHDT, CDR2 FYEKMQ (reference sequence). CDR3 length equals 12 residues. V lost 5 bases and J 5 bases, leaving 9 bases between the germline ends. CDR3 sequence (DNA): TGTGCCAGCAGCGCGGAAGCGGAGACCCAGTACTTC. Protein: CASSAEAETQYF.

The chain has TRBV6-4 and TRBJ2-1; D ambiguous. Germline values: CDR1 MRHNA, CDR2 SNTAGT. V was trimmed by 3 bases and J by 0 bases, leaving 9 bases between them. CDR3 length equals 15 residues. CDR3 in amino acids: CASSEGLSSYNEQFF. For the CDR3, the DNA is TGTGCCAGCAGTGAGGGCTTGAGCTCCTACAATGAGCAGTTCTTC.

The chain is built from TRBV10-2 and TRBJ2-1; 7 bases align to TRBD2. The J segment lost 5 bases and the V segment lost 3 bases, leaving 7 bases of the junction unmatched. The CDR3 extends over 15 amino acids. The germline CDR1 and CDR2 sequences are WSHSY and SAAADI. The CDR3 region has the DNA TGCGCCAGCAGTGACATTAGCGGGTACGACAATGAGCAGTTCTTC. As protein: CASSDISGYDNEQFF.

In its sample, this clone was seen a few times. V is TRBV6-4 and J is TRBJ2-3, with 7 bases lining up with TRBD2. The CDR3 is 16 residues long. Trimming removed 4 bases from V and 1 base from J; junction bases left unmatched: 8. The germline V gene has CDR1 MRHNA and CDR2 SNTAGT. The CDR3 DNA reads as TGTGCCAGCAGTGTGGAGGCGGGAGAGGGCACAGATACGCAGTATTTT. Translated: CASSVEAGEGTDTQYF.

The chain links TRBV11-1 to TRBJ2-7; either TRBD1 or TRBD2 may supply D (5 bases each). Germline CDR1 SGHAT, CDR2 FQDESV (reference sequence). The CDR3 spans 15 residues. V lost 6 bases to trimming and J lost 4 bases, with 19 bases between them. The CDR3 coding sequence is TGTGCCAGCAGACTCGAGGGGTTTCGTACTTACGAGCAGTACTTC. This sequence encodes CASRLEGFRTYEQYF.

This clone was detected only a few times. This chain links TRBV6-1 with TRBJ2-2; no definite D call. This CDR3 spans 11 amino acids. CDR1 and CDR2 (germline): MNHNS, SASEGT. V was cut by 7 bases and J by 4 bases, with 4 bases left in between. The CDR3, as DNA: TGTGCCAGCATTCTCACCGGGGAGCTGTTTTTT. Translation: CASILTGELFF.

The CDR3 reads CASSAGYGTQETQYF. The DNA for the CDR3 is TGTGCCAGTAGTGCCGGATATGGAACTCAAGAGACCCAGTACTTC. The rearrangement joins TRBV19 to TRBJ2-5; D ambiguous. V was trimmed by 5 bases and J by 2 bases, leaving 15 bases between them. There are 15 residues in the CDR3. Germline V lookup: CDR1 LNHDA, CDR2 SQIVND (reference sequence).

V and J are TRBV10-3 and TRBJ1-1, with 7 bases identical to TRBD1. This CDR3 is built from 12 residues. Germline CDR1 ENHRY, CDR2 SYGVKD. V lost 4 bases and J lost 8; bases outside the gene matches: 4. CDR3 in amino acids: CAISGGGEEAFF. DNA for the CDR3: TGTGCCATCAGTGGAGGGGGCGAAGAAGCTTTCTTT.

This sequence joins TRBV7-6 and TRBJ2-1; a weak D match, TRBD2 (6 bases). Germline assignment: CDR1 SGHVS and CDR2 FNYEAQ. V was trimmed by 2 bases and J by 9 bases, leaving 8 bases between them. The CDR3 contains 12 residues. CDR3: CASSLMGGEQFF. As DNA, the CDR3 is TGTGCCAGCAGCTTAATGGGAGGTGAGCAGTTCTTC.

This chain connects TRBV6-5 to TRBJ2-7, with 7 bases aligning to TRBD1. The CDR3 totals 14 residues. From germline, CDR1 is MNHEY and CDR2 SVGAGI. Unmatched junction bases numbered 8, after V lost 6 bases and J lost 3 bases. The CDR3 reads CASSPRDSDYEQYV. In nucleotides, the CDR3 is TGTGCCAGCAGCCCCCGGGACAGTGACTACGAGCAGTACGTC.

Here the CDR3 DNA reads TGTGCCAGCTCCTTTCCCCATAATAGCAATCAGCCCCAGCATTTT. This translates into CASSFPHNSNQPQHF. The chain has TRBV6-6 and TRBJ1-5; unclear D gene. This CDR3 has 15 amino acids. The germline gives CDR1 MNHNY, CDR2 SVGAGI (reference sequence). Deletions cut 8 bases from V and 0 bases from J, with 14 bases between.